This TCR beta chain was obtained from a study of Graves' ophthalmopathy and Graves' hyperthyroidism. Amplified material comprised TCR beta CDR3 regions derived from RNA transcripts. An initial RT-PCR round employing HTBI primers preceded a second-round multiplex PCR. TCRdb processed the multiplex PCR reads anew with MiXCR; each CDR3 protein has one entry. Seen here are 150,000 to 200,000 distinct CDR3 sequences, 39% observed once, and the top ten hold roughly 8.9%. The receptor's source is a man in his thirties or forties with Graves' ophthalmopathy. Sequencing was done on a sample of peripheral blood.

CDR3 protein: CASSFSPGQGVDGYTF. The CDR3 region has the DNA TGTGCCAGCAGTTTCTCCCCCGGACAGGGAGTTGATGGCTACACCTTC. The chain recombines TRBV27 with TRBJ1-2; 8 nucleotides agree with TRBD1. With 3 bases clipped from V and 6 bases from J, the junction kept 12 bases outside the gene matches. The CDR3 contains 16 residues. Looked up from germline, CDR1 is MNHEY and CDR2 is SMNVEV (reference sequence).